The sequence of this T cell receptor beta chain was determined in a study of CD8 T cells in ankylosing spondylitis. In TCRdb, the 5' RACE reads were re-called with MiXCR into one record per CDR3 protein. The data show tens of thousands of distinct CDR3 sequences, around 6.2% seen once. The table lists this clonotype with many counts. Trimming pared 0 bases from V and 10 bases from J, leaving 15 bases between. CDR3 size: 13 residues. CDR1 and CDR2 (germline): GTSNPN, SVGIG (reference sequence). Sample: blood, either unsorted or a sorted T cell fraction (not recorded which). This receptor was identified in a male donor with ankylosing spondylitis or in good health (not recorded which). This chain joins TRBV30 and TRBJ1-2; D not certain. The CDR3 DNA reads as TGTGCCTGGAGTGTAATAGGGTCCGGGGTCTACACCTTC. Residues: CAWSVIGSGVYTF. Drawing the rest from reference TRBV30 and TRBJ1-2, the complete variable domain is SQTIHQWPATLVQPVGSPLSLECTVEGTSNPNLYWYRQAAGRGLQLLFYSVGIGQISSEVPQNLSASRPQDRQFILSSKKLLLSDSGFYLCAWSVIGSGVYTFGSGTRLTVV.